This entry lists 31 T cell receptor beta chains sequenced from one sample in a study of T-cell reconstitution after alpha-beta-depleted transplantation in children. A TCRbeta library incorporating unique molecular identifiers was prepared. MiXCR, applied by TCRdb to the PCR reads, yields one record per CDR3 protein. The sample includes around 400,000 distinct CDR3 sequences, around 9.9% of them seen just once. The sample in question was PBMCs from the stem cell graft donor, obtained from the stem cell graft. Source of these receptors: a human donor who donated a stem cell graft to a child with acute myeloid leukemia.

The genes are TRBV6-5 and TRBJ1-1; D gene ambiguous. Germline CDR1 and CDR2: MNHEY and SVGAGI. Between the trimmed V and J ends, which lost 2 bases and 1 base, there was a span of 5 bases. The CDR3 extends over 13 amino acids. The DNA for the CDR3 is TGTGCCAGCAGTTACAAGCGGAACACTGAAGCTTTCTTT. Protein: CASSYKRNTEAFF.

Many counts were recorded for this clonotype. The CDR3 coding sequence is TGTGCCAGCAGTGCACAGGGGTTCTATGGCTACACCTTC. Its protein product is CASSAQGFYGYTF. This chain links TRBV12-3 or TRBV12-4 with TRBJ1-2, with 7 bases lining up with TRBD1. The CDR3 has 13 residues. Unmatched junction bases numbered 4, after V lost 5 bases and J lost 4 bases.

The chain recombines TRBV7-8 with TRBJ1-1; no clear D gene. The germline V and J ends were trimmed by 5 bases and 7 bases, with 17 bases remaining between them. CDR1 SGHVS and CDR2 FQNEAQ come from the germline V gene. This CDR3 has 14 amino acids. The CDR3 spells CASSPHYSTIEAFF. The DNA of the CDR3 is TGTGCCAGCAGCCCTCACTACTCGACCATTGAAGCTTTCTTT.

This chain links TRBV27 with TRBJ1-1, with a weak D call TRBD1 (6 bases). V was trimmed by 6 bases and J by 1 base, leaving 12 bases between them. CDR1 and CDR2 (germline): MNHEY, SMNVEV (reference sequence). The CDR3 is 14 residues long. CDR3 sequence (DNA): TGTGCCAGCAGGCCCGCAGGGGCGAACACTGAAGCTTTCTTT. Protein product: CASRPAGANTEAFF.

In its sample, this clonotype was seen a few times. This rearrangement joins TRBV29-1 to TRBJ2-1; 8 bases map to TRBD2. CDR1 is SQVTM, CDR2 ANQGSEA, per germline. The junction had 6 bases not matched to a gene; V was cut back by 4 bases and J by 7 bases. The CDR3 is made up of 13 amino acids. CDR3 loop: CSVVGRGGNEQFF. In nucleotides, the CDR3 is TGCAGCGTTGTCGGGAGGGGAGGGAATGAGCAGTTCTTC.

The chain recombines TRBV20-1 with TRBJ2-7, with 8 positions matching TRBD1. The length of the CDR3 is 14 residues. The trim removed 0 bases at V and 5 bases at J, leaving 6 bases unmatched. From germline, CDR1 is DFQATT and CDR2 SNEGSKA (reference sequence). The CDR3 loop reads CSARDYQGAHEQYF. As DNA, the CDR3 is TGCAGTGCTAGAGATTACCAGGGGGCTCACGAGCAGTACTTC.

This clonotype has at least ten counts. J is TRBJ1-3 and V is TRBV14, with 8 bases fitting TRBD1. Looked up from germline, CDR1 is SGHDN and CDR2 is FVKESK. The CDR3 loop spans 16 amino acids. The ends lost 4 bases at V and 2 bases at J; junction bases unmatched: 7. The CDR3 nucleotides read TGTGCCAGCAGCCGCCGACAGGGGAGGACTGGAAACACCATATATTTT. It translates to CASSRRQGRTGNTIYF.

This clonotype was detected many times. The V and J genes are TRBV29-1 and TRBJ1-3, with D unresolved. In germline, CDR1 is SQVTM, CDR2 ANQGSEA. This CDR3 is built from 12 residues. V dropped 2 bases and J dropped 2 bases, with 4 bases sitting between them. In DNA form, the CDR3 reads TGCAGCGTTGAAAAGGCTGGAAACACCATATATTTT. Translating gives CSVEKAGNTIYF.

CDR3 loop: CASSLGQGAKNIQYF. The CDR3, as DNA: TGTGCCAGCAGCTTGGGGCAGGGAGCCAAAAACATTCAGTACTTC. The chain carries TRBV7-9 and TRBJ2-4, with D perhaps TRBD1 (5 bases). Germline V gene sequence: CDR1 SEHNR, CDR2 FQNEAQ (reference sequence). With 3 bases removed from V and 0 bases from J, the gap between germline ends came to 9 bases. The CDR3 length is 15 residues.

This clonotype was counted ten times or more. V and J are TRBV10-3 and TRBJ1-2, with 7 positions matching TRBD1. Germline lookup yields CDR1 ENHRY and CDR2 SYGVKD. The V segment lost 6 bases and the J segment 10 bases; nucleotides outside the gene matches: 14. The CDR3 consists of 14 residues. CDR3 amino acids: CAISATDGGTDYTF. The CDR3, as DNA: TGTGCCATCAGCGCCACCGACGGGGGGACAGACTACACCTTC.

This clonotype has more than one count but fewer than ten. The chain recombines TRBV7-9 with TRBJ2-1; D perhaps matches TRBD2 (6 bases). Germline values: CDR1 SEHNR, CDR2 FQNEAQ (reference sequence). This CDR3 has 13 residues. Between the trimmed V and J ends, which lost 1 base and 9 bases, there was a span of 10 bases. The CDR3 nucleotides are TGTGCCAGCAGCTTAGGACTAGGTGGTGAGCAGTTCTTC. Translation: CASSLGLGGEQFF.

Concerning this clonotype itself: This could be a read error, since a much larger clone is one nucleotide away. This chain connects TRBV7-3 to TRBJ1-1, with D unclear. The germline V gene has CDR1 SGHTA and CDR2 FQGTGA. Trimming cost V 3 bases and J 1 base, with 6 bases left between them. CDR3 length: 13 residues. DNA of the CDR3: TGTGCCAGCAGCTTCGAAAAGAACACTGAAGCTTTCTTT. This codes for CASSFEKNTEAFF.

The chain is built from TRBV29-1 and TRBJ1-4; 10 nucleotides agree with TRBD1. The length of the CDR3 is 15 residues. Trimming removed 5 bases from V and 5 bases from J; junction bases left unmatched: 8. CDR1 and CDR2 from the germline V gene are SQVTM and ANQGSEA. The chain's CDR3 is CSVQYPGQGNEKLFF. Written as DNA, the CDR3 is TGCAGCGTTCAATATCCGGGACAGGGGAATGAAAAACTGTTTTTT.

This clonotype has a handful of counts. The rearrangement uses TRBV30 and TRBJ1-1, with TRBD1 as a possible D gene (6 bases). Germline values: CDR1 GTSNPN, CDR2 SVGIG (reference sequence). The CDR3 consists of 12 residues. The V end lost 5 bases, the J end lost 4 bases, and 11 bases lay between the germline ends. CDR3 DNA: TGTGCCTGGGGACAGATTCCCACTGAAGCTTTCTTT. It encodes CAWGQIPTEAFF. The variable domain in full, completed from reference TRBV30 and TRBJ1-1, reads SQTIHQWPATLVQPVGSPLSLECTVEGTSNPNLYWYRQAAGRGLQLLFYSVGIGQISSEVPQNLSASRPQDRQFILSSKKLLLSDSGFYLCAWGQIPTEAFFGQGTRLTVV.

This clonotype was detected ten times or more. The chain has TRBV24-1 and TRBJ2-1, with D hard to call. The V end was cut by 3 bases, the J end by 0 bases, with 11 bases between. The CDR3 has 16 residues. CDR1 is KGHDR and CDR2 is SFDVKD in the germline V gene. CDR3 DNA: TGTGCCACCAGTGATAGGACCGCCAGCTCCTACAATGAGCAGTTCTTC. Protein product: CATSDRTASSYNEQFF.

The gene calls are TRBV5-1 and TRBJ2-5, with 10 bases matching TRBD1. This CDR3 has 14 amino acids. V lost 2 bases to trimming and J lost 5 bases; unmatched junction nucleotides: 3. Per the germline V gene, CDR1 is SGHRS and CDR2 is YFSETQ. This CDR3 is CASSLDRGHETQYF. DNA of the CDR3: TGCGCCAGCAGCTTAGACAGGGGGCACGAGACCCAGTACTTC.

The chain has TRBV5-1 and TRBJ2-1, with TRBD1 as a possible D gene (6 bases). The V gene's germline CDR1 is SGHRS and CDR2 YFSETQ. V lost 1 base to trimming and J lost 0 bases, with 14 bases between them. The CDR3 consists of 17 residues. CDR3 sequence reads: CASSLLPGTFSYNEQFF. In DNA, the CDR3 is TGCGCCAGCAGCTTGCTTCCCGGGACATTCTCCTACAATGAGCAGTTCTTC. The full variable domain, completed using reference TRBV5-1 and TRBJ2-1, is KAGVTQTPRYLIKTRGQQVTLSCSPISGHRSVSWYQQTPGQGLQFLFEYFSETQRNKGNFPGRFSGRQFSNSRSEMNVSTLELGDSALYLCASSLLPGTFSYNEQFFGPGTRLTVL.

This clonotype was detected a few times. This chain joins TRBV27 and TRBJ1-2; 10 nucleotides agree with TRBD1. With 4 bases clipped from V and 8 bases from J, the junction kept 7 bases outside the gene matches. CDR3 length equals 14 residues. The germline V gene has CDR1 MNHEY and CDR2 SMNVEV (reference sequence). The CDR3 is CASSSGTGVRGYTF. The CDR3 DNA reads TGTGCCAGCAGTTCCGGGACAGGGGTCAGGGGCTACACCTTC.

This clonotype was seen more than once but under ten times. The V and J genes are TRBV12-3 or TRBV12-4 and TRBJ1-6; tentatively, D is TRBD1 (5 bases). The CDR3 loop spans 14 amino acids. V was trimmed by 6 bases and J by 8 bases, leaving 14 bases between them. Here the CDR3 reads CASSLRGSHSPLHF. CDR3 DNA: TGTGCCAGCAGCTTGAGGGGTTCTCATTCACCCCTCCACTTT.

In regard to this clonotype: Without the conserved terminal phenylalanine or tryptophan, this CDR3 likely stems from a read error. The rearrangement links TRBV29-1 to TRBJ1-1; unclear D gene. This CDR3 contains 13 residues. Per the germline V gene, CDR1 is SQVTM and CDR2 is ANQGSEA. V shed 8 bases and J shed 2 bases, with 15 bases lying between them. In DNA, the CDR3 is TGCAGCCTCCGACTTAGTAGAAACACTGAAGCTTTCATT. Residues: CSLRLSRNTEAFI.

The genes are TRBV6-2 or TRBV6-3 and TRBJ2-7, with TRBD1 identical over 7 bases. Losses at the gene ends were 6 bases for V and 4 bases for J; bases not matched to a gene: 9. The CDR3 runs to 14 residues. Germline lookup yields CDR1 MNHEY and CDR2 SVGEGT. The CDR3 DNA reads TGTGCCAGCAGCAACCCGACAGGGAAGTACGAGCAGTACTTC. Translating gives CASSNPTGKYEQYF.

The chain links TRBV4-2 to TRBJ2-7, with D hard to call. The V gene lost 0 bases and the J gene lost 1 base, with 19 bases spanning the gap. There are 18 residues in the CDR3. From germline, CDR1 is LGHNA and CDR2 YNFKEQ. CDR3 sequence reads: CASSQDLTTPTISYEQYF. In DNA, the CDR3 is TGTGCCAGCAGCCAAGATCTCACAACACCCACAATATCCTACGAGCAGTACTTC.

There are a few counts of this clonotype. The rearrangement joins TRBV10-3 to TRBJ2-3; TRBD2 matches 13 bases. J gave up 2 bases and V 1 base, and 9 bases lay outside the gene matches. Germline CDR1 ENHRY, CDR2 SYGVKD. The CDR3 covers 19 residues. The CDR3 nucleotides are TGTGCCATCAGTGAGTGGACTAGCGGGGGCCAACGAAACACAGATACGCAGTATTTT. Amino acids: CAISEWTSGGQRNTDTQYF.

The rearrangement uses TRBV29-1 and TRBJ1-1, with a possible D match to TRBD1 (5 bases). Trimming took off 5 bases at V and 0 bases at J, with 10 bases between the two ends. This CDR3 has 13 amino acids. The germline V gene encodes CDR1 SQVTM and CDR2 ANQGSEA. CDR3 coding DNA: TGCAGCGTTACGGGACGTATGAACACTGAAGCTTTCTTT. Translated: CSVTGRMNTEAFF.

The CDR3 nucleotides are TGCAGTGCTAGGGCCCGCGAAATATTTTACAATGAGCAGTTCTTC. It specifies CSARAREIFYNEQFF. The chain links TRBV20-1 to TRBJ2-1; D remains ambiguous. Germline V gene lookup returns CDR1 DFQATT and CDR2 SNEGSKA (reference sequence). Trimming pared 3 bases from V and 4 bases from J, leaving 16 bases between. This CDR3 is built from 15 residues.

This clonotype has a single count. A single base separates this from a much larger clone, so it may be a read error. CDR3 bases: TGTGCCAGCAGTACAGGCTGGAGCTCCTACGAGCAGTACTTC. Translation: CASSTGWSSYEQYF. V is TRBV6-1 and J is TRBJ2-7; D might be TRBD1 (5 bases). Trimming took 5 bases from V and 0 from J, leaving 11 bases between them. Germline CDR1 MNHNS, CDR2 SASEGT. This CDR3 is built from 14 residues.

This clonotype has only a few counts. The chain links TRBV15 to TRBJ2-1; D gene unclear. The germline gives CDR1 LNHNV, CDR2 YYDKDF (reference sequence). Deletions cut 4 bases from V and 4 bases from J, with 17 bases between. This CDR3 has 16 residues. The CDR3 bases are TGTGCCACCAGCACAAAAGCCCGCAAACCATACAATGAGCAGTTCTTC. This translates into CATSTKARKPYNEQFF.

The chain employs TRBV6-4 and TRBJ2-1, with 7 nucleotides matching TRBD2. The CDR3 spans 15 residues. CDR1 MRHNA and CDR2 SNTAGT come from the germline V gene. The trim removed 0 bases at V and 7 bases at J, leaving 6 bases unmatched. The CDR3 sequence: CASSDSAGASNEQFF. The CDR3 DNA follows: TGTGCCAGCAGTGACTCCGCGGGAGCGAGTAATGAGCAGTTCTTC.

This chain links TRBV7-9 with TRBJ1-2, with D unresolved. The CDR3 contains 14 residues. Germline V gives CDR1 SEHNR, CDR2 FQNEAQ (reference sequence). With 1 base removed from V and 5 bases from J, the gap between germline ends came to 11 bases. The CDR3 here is CASSLDNRGYGYTF. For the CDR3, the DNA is TGTGCCAGCAGCTTAGATAATCGGGGATATGGCTACACCTTC. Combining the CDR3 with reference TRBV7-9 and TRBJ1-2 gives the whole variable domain DTGVSQNPRHKITKRGQNVTFRCDPISEHNRLYWYRQTLGQGPEFLTYFQNEAQLEKSRLLSDRFSAERPKGSFSTLEIQRTEQGDSAMYLCASSLDNRGYGYTFGSGTRLTVV.

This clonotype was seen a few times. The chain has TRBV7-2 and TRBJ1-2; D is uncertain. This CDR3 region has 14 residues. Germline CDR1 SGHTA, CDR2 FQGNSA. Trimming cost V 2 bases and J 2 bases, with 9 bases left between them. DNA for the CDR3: TGTGCCAGCAGCTTACATTCCACCAACTATGGCTACACCTTC. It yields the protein CASSLHSTNYGYTF.

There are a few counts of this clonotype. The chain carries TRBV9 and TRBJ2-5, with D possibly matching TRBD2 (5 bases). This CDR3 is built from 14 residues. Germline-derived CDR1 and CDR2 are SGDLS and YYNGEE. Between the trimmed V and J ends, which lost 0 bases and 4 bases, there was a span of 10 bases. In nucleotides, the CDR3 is TGTGCCAGCAGCGTAGTCGGGGAAGGAGAGACCCAGTACTTC. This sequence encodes CASSVVGEGETQYF. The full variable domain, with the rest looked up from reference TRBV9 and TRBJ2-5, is DSGVTQTPKHLITATGQRVTLRCSPRSGDLSVYWYQQSLDQGLQFLIQYYNGEERAKGNILERFSAQQFPDLHSELNLSSLELGDSALYFCASSVVGEGETQYFGPGTRLLVL.